The entry below gives a single TCR beta chain sequence along with its context. These data belong to a study of metastatic and nonmetastatic thyroid tumors. For the study at large: Repertoires of blood and of tissue (tumor or nodule) from malignant and benign thyroid patients were compared.

No treatment had been given to any patient before thyroid surgery. The CDR3 has 14 residues. Germline CDR1 and CDR2: MNHEY and SVGAGI. Trimming shortened V by 0 bases and J by 1 base, and 4 bases separated the two germline ends. TCRdb called clones again from the PCR reads with MiXCR. This sample has fewer than 4,500 clones, with around 40% found just once. The source material was tumor tissue. The clonotype was recovered from a male donor with papillary thyroid cancer or a benign thyroid nodule (not recorded which). Some clones in this sample may be carry-over from other donors' samples. The chain couples TRBV6-5 to TRBJ1-5; D ambiguous. CDR3 residues: CASSYSLSNQPQHF. The CDR3 coding sequence is TGTGCCAGCAGTTACTCGCTGAGCAATCAGCCCCAGCATTTT.